A selection of T cell receptor beta chains follows, all from one sample in a study of Graves' ophthalmopathy and Graves' hyperthyroidism. TCRdb reprocessed the multiplex PCR reads via MiXCR and lists one record per CDR3 protein. The sample consists of about 220,000 distinct CDR3 sequences, 20% to 25% of them appearing once. Sequenced material: peripheral blood. Source of these receptors: a woman between 45 and 65 years old with Graves' ophthalmopathy. The CDR3 runs from the conserved cysteine through the conserved F or W. Fields, in order: V gene, D gene, J gene, clone size, CDR3 DNA, CDR3 protein. D genes are given only for firm matches. Rows may omit the clone size; those that give it use once, few, many or a size class.

>TRBV11-2|TRBD2|TRBJ2-5|many
TGTGCCAGCAGCCTGCAACTAGCGGGAGGCGAGACCCAGTACTTC
CASSLQLAGGETQYF
>TRBV28|TRBD2|TRBJ2-7|many
TGTGCCAGCAGTTTAAGGGGACTAGCGGGAGACTCCTACGAGCAGTACTTC
CASSLRGLAGDSYEQYF
>TRBV19|NA|TRBJ1-1|NA
TGTGCCAGTAGTATAGAGGAGGGGATGAACACTGAAGCTTTCTTT
CASSIEEGMNTEAFF
>TRBV15|NA|TRBJ1-5|many
TGTGCCACCAGCCCCAGCCGAGAACAGCCCCAGCATTTT
CATSPSREQPQHF
>TRBV27|NA|TRBJ1-2|many
TGTGCCAGCAGCGGTTTCCGGGACTATGGCTACACCTTC
CASSGFRDYGYTF
>TRBV27|NA|TRBJ2-2|NA
TGTGCCAGCGGGAGACAGGCCATAACCGGGGAGCTGTTTTTT
CASGRQAITGELFF
>TRBV30|NA|TRBJ2-2|NA
TGTGCCTGGAGGAGGACTGGAGGGAACACCGGGGAGCTGTTTTTT
CAWRRTGGNTGELFF
>TRBV19|TRBD1|TRBJ2-7|many
TGTGCCAGTAGTATATGGGACAGGGGGACCCACGAGCAGTACTTC
CASSIWDRGTHEQYF
>TRBV12-3/TRBV12-4|TRBD2|TRBJ2-3|NA
TGTGCCAGCAGTCTCAGCGGGAGCCCCACCACGCAGTATTTT
CASSLSGSPTTQYF
>TRBV5-1|TRBD1|TRBJ1-6|many
TGCGCCAGCAGCATTGACAGGGCTAATTCACCCCTCCACTTT
CASSIDRANSPLHF
>TRBV12-3/TRBV12-4|NA|TRBJ1-1|many
TGTGCCAGCAGTTTACCCCAGGGGAGGAACACTGAAGCTTTCTTT
CASSLPQGRNTEAFF
>TRBV20-1|NA|TRBJ2-7|NA
TGCAGTGCTCTGGGACTCAGTGGCGAGCAGTACTTC
CSALGLSGEQYF
>TRBV5-1|NA|TRBJ2-2|many
TGCGCCAGCATGTTAACAGGGTTGATGGCCGGGGAGCTGTTTTTT
CASMLTGLMAGELFF
>TRBV19|NA|TRBJ1-2|NA
TGTGCCAGTTCCCAACGACCAGAATCCCGCTATGGCTACACCTTC
CASSQRPESRYGYTF
>TRBV20-1|TRBD1|TRBJ1-1|many
TGCAGTGCCCCGGACAGGGGGGGAACTGAAGCTTTCTTT
CSAPDRGGTEAFF
>TRBV14|TRBD2|TRBJ2-5|many
TGTGCCAGTACCAGCGGGACCCAAGAGACCCAGTACTTC
CASTSGTQETQYF